These T cell receptor beta chains were read from a single sample in a study of blood T cell repertoires in COVID-19. Sequencing used immunoSEQ multiplex PCR; TCRdb keeps in-frame clones, though not all of them. This table has roughly 250,000 clones, 65% to 90% appearing once. The material sequenced was peripheral blood. These receptors came from a woman aged 80 or older with active or convalescent COVID-19. The CDR3 runs from the conserved cysteine through the conserved F or W.

v_call cdr3_aa
TRBV5-1 CASSLEGQGYNEQFF
TRBV3-1/TRBV3-2 CASSNLGIYEQYF
TRBV5-1 CASSPPGTGWSGAFF
TRBV6-5 CASTGTGWAVEQYF
TRBV4-2 CASSQEGGFYSPLHF
TRBV7-2 CASSTSGGSSYNEQFF
TRBV2 CASSEAPDTEAFF
TRBV28 CASSSTSGTGSRLGDQPQHF
TRBV7-8 CASSLGRSLMNTEAFF
TRBV5-1 CASSFTSKETQYF